The 15 T cell receptor beta chains presented below share a single source sample, sequenced in a study of siplizumab effects on memory and regulatory T cells. The method was immunoSEQ multiplex PCR; TCRdb's version includes in-frame clones alone and lacks a portion of them. The table has 70,000 to 90,000 clones, 93% seen once. Sequenced input: CD8+ T cells sorted from blood. Receptors were obtained from a human donor in good health.

CDR3 in DNA: TGTGCCAGCAGTTTAACCTTATCGGGAGAGACCCAGTACTTC. This translates into CASSLTLSGETQYF. The chain couples TRBV27 to TRBJ2-5; D unresolved. The CDR3 sequence is 14 residues long. Germline CDR1 reads MNHEY; CDR2 reads SMNVEV (reference sequence). Trimming shortened V by 2 bases and J by 4 bases, and 11 bases separated the two germline ends.

This clone occurred once. Written as DNA, the CDR3 is TGTGCCAGCAGCTTAGATTTTGGAGTCTACTCCGGAAACACCATATATTTT. This translates into CASSLDFGVYSGNTIYF. This sequence joins TRBV11-2 and TRBJ1-3; D unclear. The CDR3 runs 17 residues. V was cut by 0 bases and J by 4 bases, with 16 bases left in between. Germline CDR1 SGHAT, CDR2 FQNNGV.

This chain connects TRBV7-9 to TRBJ1-1; unclear D gene. The CDR3 runs 10 residues. CDR1 and CDR2 from the germline V gene are SEHNR and FQNEAQ (reference sequence). With 3 bases removed from V and 11 bases from J, the gap between germline ends came to 7 bases. The CDR3 DNA is TGTGCCAGCAGCTTCCTTGAGGCTTTCTTT. It codes for CASSFLEAFF.

This rearrangement joins TRBV19 to TRBJ1-2; 8 nucleotides align to TRBD1. With V trimmed by 0 bases and J by 4 bases, 7 bases remained unmatched. Germline CDR1 and CDR2: LNHDA and SQIVND (reference sequence). This CDR3 region has 16 residues. The CDR3 DNA reads TGTGCCAGTAGTATAGATCTCAGGGGGCAAGGCTATGGCTACACCTTC. Its protein is CASSIDLRGQGYGYTF.

This clone occurred a few times. The chain combines TRBV19 with TRBJ1-5; the D is unclear. The CDR3 contains 12 residues. The germline gives CDR1 LNHDA, CDR2 SQIVND (reference sequence). With 3 bases removed from V and 7 bases from J, the gap between germline ends came to 7 bases. CDR3 sequence (DNA): TGTGCCAGTAGTATTGCCGTCCAGCCCCAGCATTTT. It specifies CASSIAVQPQHF.

This chain uses TRBV7-6 with TRBJ2-7; 9 nucleotides align to TRBD1. Per germline, CDR1 SGHVS and CDR2 FNYEAQ. The CDR3 has 15 amino acids. After removal of 4 bases from V and 2 bases from J, the junction contained 6 bases not matched to a gene. DNA for the CDR3: TGTGCCAGCAGCTACGGACAGGGGTCCCCCTACGAGCAGTACTTC. The encoded protein is CASSYGQGSPYEQYF.

CDR3 coding DNA: TGCGCCAGCAGTGACGGACACGGCGTGGAGACCCAGTACTTC. This gives the protein CASSDGHGVETQYF. The chain joins TRBV10-1 to TRBJ2-5; weak D call: TRBD1 (5 bases). V lost 3 bases, J lost 5 bases, and 13 bases lay in between. The CDR3 length is 14 residues. The germline CDR1 and CDR2 sequences are WNHNN and SYGVQD (reference sequence).

This chain connects TRBV7-2 to TRBJ2-7; a possible D gene is TRBD2 (6 bases). Germline-derived CDR1 and CDR2 are SGHTA and FQGNSA. The V end was cut by 1 base, the J end by 5 bases, with 9 bases between. CDR3 length equals 13 residues. In DNA, the CDR3 is TGTGCCAGCAGCTTAGGGGGGGAGAACGAGCAGTACTTC. This codes for CASSLGGENEQYF.

The chain links TRBV19 to TRBJ1-5; D call uncertain. Germline CDR1 and CDR2: LNHDA and SQIVND (reference sequence). Trimming cost V 9 bases and J 5 bases, with 17 bases left between them. This CDR3 is built from 14 residues. CDR3 in amino acids: CARIRAPQHQPQHF. The CDR3 bases are TGTGCCAGAATCCGGGCCCCCCAACATCAGCCCCAGCATTTT.

The chain combines TRBV12-5 with TRBJ2-5, with D possibly matching TRBD1 (5 bases). Trimming took off 5 bases at V and 5 bases at J, with 12 bases between the two ends. Looked up from germline, CDR1 is LGHNT and CDR2 is FRNRAP. CDR3 length: 13 amino acids. CDR3 amino acids: CASGLTGVETQYF. The DNA for the CDR3 is TGTGCTAGTGGTCTTACAGGAGTTGAGACCCAGTACTTC. Together with reference TRBV12-5 and TRBJ2-5, the CDR3 gives the full variable domain: DARVTQTPRHKVTEMGQEVTMRCQPILGHNTVFWYRQTMMQGLELLAYFRNRAPLDDSGMPKDRFSAEMPDATLATLKIQPSEPRDSAVYFCASGLTGVETQYFGPGTRLLVL.

The J gene is TRBJ2-2, the V gene TRBV10-3; D is unclear. The V gene lost 7 bases and the J gene lost 4 bases, with 13 bases spanning the gap. From germline, CDR1 is ENHRY and CDR2 SYGVKD. There are 14 residues in the CDR3. CDR3 DNA sequence: TGTGCCATCACGGTCGGATCGAGCACCGGGGAGCTGTTTTTT. Encoded protein: CAITVGSSTGELFF.

The V and J genes are TRBV5-6 and TRBJ2-1; D is unresolved. There are 12 residues in the CDR3. Germline loops: CDR1 SGHDT, CDR2 YYEEEE. V lost 5 bases and J 9 bases, leaving 12 bases between the germline ends. CDR3 loop: CASSYWAGEQFF. CDR3 in DNA: TGTGCCAGCAGTTACTGGGCTGGTGAGCAGTTCTTC. The variable domain in full, with the rest retrieved from reference TRBV5-6 and TRBJ2-1, is DAGVTQSPTHLIKTRGQQVTLRCSPKSGHDTVSWYQQALGQGPQFIFQYYEEEERQRGNFPDRFSGHQFPNYSSELNVNALLLGDSALYLCASSYWAGEQFFGPGTRLTVL.

This clone was counted once. The same CDR3 can be traced to other DNA sequences in this sample. The CDR3 nucleotides are TGTGCCAGCAGTTACCAGGGGGCTGGAAACACCATATATTTT. Protein: CASSYQGAGNTIYF. The genes are TRBV6-5 and TRBJ1-3; 7 bases agree with TRBD1. Germline V gene data show CDR1 as MNHEY and CDR2 as SVGAGI. The CDR3 has 14 residues. V trimming: 2 bases; J trimming: 2 bases; junction bases outside the gene matches: 0.

Only one count was recorded for this clone. This CDR3 reads CATSPGQWEPQHF. The CDR3 coding sequence is TGTGCCACCAGCCCAGGACAGTGGGAGCCCCAGCATTTT. The chain carries TRBV27 and TRBJ1-5; tentative D call: TRBD1 (6 bases). This CDR3 is 13 amino acids long. Germline V gene lookup returns CDR1 MNHEY and CDR2 SMNVEV (reference sequence). Trimming took 10 bases from V and 8 from J, leaving 18 bases between them.

The chain couples TRBV27 to TRBJ1-1; 9 bases are shared with TRBD1. Per the germline V gene, CDR1 is MNHEY and CDR2 is SMNVEV (reference sequence). V was clipped by 5 bases and J by 5 bases; unmatched bases: 12. This CDR3 is built from 16 residues. CDR3 amino acids: CASSLDRGGVRTEAFF. CDR3 DNA sequence: TGTGCCAGCAGTCTGGACAGGGGTGGGGTTAGGACTGAAGCTTTCTTT.